This T cell receptor (beta chain) was documented in a study of cytomegalovirus exposure and HLA in healthy donors. Whole-study results and caveats: TCR beta V segments were, for the most part, productive about 87% or about 30% of the time in an earlier analysis. Within a later analysis, the majority of CMV-associated TCR beta chains appeared HLA-restricted. Researchers reported in a later analysis that a missense DCLRE1C variant was tied to TCR beta V- and J-gene trimming. Researchers counted roughly 150 TCR beta chains as cytomegalovirus-associated.

Concerning this clone itself: What it recognizes is unknown.

It was with 60 Vbeta and 13 Jbeta primers that the PCR ran. Method: immunoSEQ multiplex PCR; TCRdb's copy keeps in-frame clones and lacks some. The sample lists 110,000 or so clones; approximately 80% were seen once. V lost 5 bases to trimming and J lost 6 bases, with 14 bases between them. The CDR3 length is 15 residues. Germline assignment: CDR1 MNHEY and CDR2 SVGAGI. This chain connects TRBV6-5 to TRBJ1-6; D is possibly TRBD1 (6 bases). The receptor was isolated from a female donor in good health and CMV-seronegative. The sample comprised PBMCs. This CDR3 is CASSPTQGINSPLHF. The CDR3 DNA sequence: TGTGCCAGCAGTCCGACACAGGGAATTAATTCACCCCTCCACTTT.